This T cell receptor beta chain was retrieved from a study of radiotherapy plus CTLA-4 blockade in lung cancer. Study-level information: Overall, roughly 17% of patients showed an objective response, while roughly 28% attained disease control. Study-wide results and limits: After treatment with radiotherapy plus ipilimumab, TCR clones that came from the tumor expanded in blood.

On this clone: Its cognate antigen is unknown.

People whose metastatic non-small-cell lung cancer was chemo-refractory got focal radiation along with CTLA-4 blockade by ipilimumab. CDR3 length equals 15 residues. V lost 6 bases to trimming and J lost 4 bases; unmatched junction nucleotides: 5. Looked up from germline, CDR1 is SNHLY and CDR2 is FYNNEI. Clones were read by immunoSEQ multiplex PCR, and TCRdb kept only the in-frame ones, dropping some. Of approximately 60,000 clones in the sample, 70% to 85% were seen once. Sequenced here: peripheral blood, sampled from a patient treated with radiotherapy plus ipilimumab. The sequence derives from a human donor with non-small cell lung cancer whose response to radiotherapy plus ipilimumab could not be evaluated. The chain uses TRBV2 and TRBJ2-5, with 13 positions matching TRBD2. CDR3 sequence reads: CASRWTSGGGETQYF. In nucleotides, the CDR3 is TGTGCCAGCAGGTGGACTAGCGGGGGAGGAGAGACCCAGTACTTC. The whole variable domain, filled in from reference TRBV2 and TRBJ2-5, reads EPEVTQTPSHQVTQMGQEVILRCVPISNHLYFYWYRQILGQKVEFLVSFYNNEISEKSEIFDDQFSVERPDGSNFTLKIRSTKLEDSAMYFCASRWTSGGGETQYFGPGTRLLVL.